The rows below give T cell receptor beta chains drawn from one sample of a study of response to subunit inactivated influenza vaccine. MiXCR, applied by TCRdb to the RT-PCR reads, yields one record per CDR3 protein. Here the sample spans some 500,000 distinct CDR3 sequences, 10% to 15% being singletons. Material: PBMCs from blood, obtained roughly 47 days after vaccination. Every receptor here comes from a man in his fifties or sixties who received an inactivated influenza vaccine. CDR3s include the opening cysteine and the closing phenylalanine or tryptophan. Each record gives: V gene, D gene, J gene, clone size, CDR3 protein, CDR3 DNA. D genes are given only for firm matches. Expanded clones get a size class; other rows say once, few or many, or leave the size out.

V: TRBV12-3/TRBV12-4
D: TRBD2
J: TRBJ2-7
size: few
CDR3: CASSFIGRDTEQYF
DNA: TGTGCCAGCAGTTTTATCGGGAGGGATACCGAGCAGTACTTC

V: TRBV10-3
D: TRBD1
J: TRBJ2-7
size: few
CDR3: CATQGAREQYF
DNA: TGTGCCACGCAGGGGGCCCGCGAGCAGTACTTC

V: TRBV5-5
D: TRBD1
J: TRBJ2-5
size: NA
CDR3: CASTKDRAVETQYF
DNA: TGTGCCAGCACGAAGGACAGGGCAGTGGAGACCCAGTACTTC

V: TRBV5-5
D: NA
J: TRBJ1-4
size: NA
CDR3: CASKGQGSEKLFF
DNA: TGTGCCAGCAAGGGGCAGGGGAGTGAAAAACTGTTTTTT

V: TRBV12-3/TRBV12-4
D: TRBD1
J: TRBJ1-1
size: NA
CDR3: CASSLQGVWTEAFF
DNA: TGTGCCAGCAGTTTACAGGGGGTGTGGACTGAAGCTTTCTTT

V: TRBV5-5
D: NA
J: TRBJ2-2
size: NA
CDR3: CASSFAPGTGELFF
DNA: TGTGCCAGCAGCTTCGCTCCGGGCACCGGGGAGCTGTTTTTT

V: TRBV5-6
D: NA
J: TRBJ2-5
size: many
CDR3: CASSRFFSGAQETQYF
DNA: TGTGCCAGCAGCCGCTTTTTTAGCGGAGCCCAAGAGACCCAGTACTTC

V: TRBV4-3
D: NA
J: TRBJ2-1
size: NA
CDR3: CASSQGLHGPYNEQFF
DNA: TGCGCCAGCAGCCAGGGACTCCACGGTCCATACAATGAGCAGTTCTTC

V: TRBV7-2
D: TRBD1
J: TRBJ2-7
size: NA
CDR3: CASSVELGTAYEQYF
DNA: TGTGCCAGCAGCGTAGAGCTCGGGACAGCCTACGAGCAGTACTTC

V: TRBV9
D: TRBD1
J: TRBJ2-7
size: few
CDR3: CASSVVFGQGEEQYF
DNA: TGTGCCAGCAGCGTAGTGTTTGGACAGGGAGAGGAGCAGTACTTC

V: TRBV6-5
D: NA
J: TRBJ2-7
size: few
CDR3: CASSTRLNYEQYF
DNA: TGTGCCAGCAGTACGCGACTAAACTACGAGCAGTACTTC

V: TRBV28
D: TRBD2
J: TRBJ2-5
size: NA
CDR3: CASSPVSGRAFETQYF
DNA: TGTGCCAGCAGTCCAGTTAGCGGGAGGGCCTTTGAGACCCAGTACTTC

V: TRBV7-8
D: TRBD1
J: TRBJ2-1
size: NA
CDR3: CASSLRGTGGYEQFF
DNA: TGTGCCAGCAGCTTAAGGGGGACAGGGGGCTATGAGCAGTTCTTC

V: TRBV7-2
D: NA
J: TRBJ2-7
size: few
CDR3: CASSLIGAVEQYF
DNA: TGTGCCAGCAGCTTAATCGGAGCGGTCGAGCAGTACTTC

V: TRBV25-1
D: NA
J: TRBJ2-1
size: NA
CDR3: CASCAFPTGSQFF
DNA: TGTGCCAGCTGTGCCTTCCCAACAGGGTCCCAGTTCTTC

V: TRBV6-1
D: NA
J: TRBJ1-4
size: few
CDR3: CASRPAGEGNEKLFF
DNA: TGTGCCAGCAGGCCCGCAGGGGAGGGGAATGAAAAACTGTTTTTT

V: TRBV18
D: NA
J: TRBJ2-5
size: few
CDR3: CASSRGLNQETQYF
DNA: TGTGCCAGCTCGCGCGGTTTAAACCAAGAGACCCAGTACTTC

V: TRBV12-3/TRBV12-4
D: TRBD1
J: TRBJ1-5
size: NA
CDR3: CTSRGAANNQPQHF
DNA: TGTACCAGCAGGGGGGCAGCGAACAATCAGCCCCAGCATTTT

V: TRBV7-9
D: NA
J: TRBJ2-7
size: few
CDR3: CASSPRDRLAEQYF
DNA: TGTGCCAGCAGCCCTAGGGACCGCCTTGCCGAGCAGTACTTC

V: TRBV6-5
D: NA
J: TRBJ1-6
size: NA
CDR3: CASSYTYAANSPLHF
DNA: TGTGCCAGCAGTTACACCTACGCGGCCAATTCACCCCTCCACTTT

V: TRBV12-3/TRBV12-4
D: TRBD1
J: TRBJ2-2
size: many
CDR3: CASGPTGGTGELFF
DNA: TGTGCCAGCGGACCGACAGGGGGCACCGGGGAGCTGTTTTTT

V: TRBV29-1
D: NA
J: TRBJ1-2
size: few
CDR3: CSVGGIGGYTF
DNA: TGCAGCGTTGGGGGGATCGGTGGCTACACCTTC

V: TRBV6-5
D: TRBD1
J: TRBJ1-1
size: few
CDR3: CASSYGDSVNTEAFF
DNA: TGTGCCAGCAGTTATGGGGACAGCGTTAACACTGAAGCTTTCTTT

V: TRBV20-1
D: NA
J: TRBJ2-3
size: NA
CDR3: CSARGTNGSLDTQYF
DNA: TGCAGTGCTAGAGGGACTAACGGGAGCCTAGATACGCAGTATTTT

V: TRBV9
D: TRBD2
J: TRBJ2-1
size: NA
CDR3: CASSILASTLSNEQFF
DNA: TGTGCCAGCAGCATACTAGCGAGTACCTTGTCCAATGAGCAGTTCTTC

V: TRBV20-1
D: TRBD2
J: TRBJ2-3
size: NA
CDR3: CSARNLAGTTDTQYF
DNA: TGCAGTGCCCGAAATCTAGCGGGTACCACAGATACGCAGTATTTT

V: TRBV20-1
D: NA
J: TRBJ2-1
size: NA
CDR3: CSARDRDRPYNEQFF
DNA: TGCAGTGCTAGAGATCGAGACCGACCCTACAATGAGCAGTTCTTC

V: TRBV4-2
D: NA
J: TRBJ2-7
size: few
CDR3: CASSQNSDSVDEQYF
DNA: TGTGCCAGCAGCCAGAATTCGGACTCAGTCGACGAGCAGTACTTC

V: TRBV20-1
D: NA
J: TRBJ2-7
size: NA
CDR3: CSARSGTAFEQYF
DNA: TGCAGTGCCCGTAGTGGTACGGCCTTCGAGCAGTACTTC

V: TRBV12-3/TRBV12-4
D: NA
J: TRBJ2-3
size: NA
CDR3: CASCSTSIAADTQYF
DNA: TGTGCCAGCTGCTCCACCTCGATCGCCGCAGATACGCAGTATTTT

V: TRBV6-2/TRBV6-3
D: NA
J: TRBJ2-1
size: NA
CDR3: CASTQGNEQFF
DNA: TGTGCCAGCACCCAGGGAAATGAGCAGTTCTTC

V: TRBV7-2
D: NA
J: TRBJ2-3
size: few
CDR3: CASSSRGLDTQYF
DNA: TGTGCCAGCAGCTCCCGCGGGTTAGATACGCAGTATTTT